The clone carrying this T cell receptor (beta chain) was counted between two and nine times. Its cognate antigen is unknown. Unique molecular identifiers were affixed to single, distinct cDNA molecules. TCRdb ran MiXCR on the 5' RACE reads and lists one entry per CDR3 protein. The sample shows 90,000 or so distinct CDR3 sequences, 15% of them seen only once. This specimen comes from a study of early T cells in non-severe SARS-CoV-2 infection. Whole-study findings and limits: Private and CD4 specificities were missed by VDJdb matching, which favored anti-spike CD8 responses.

V trimming: 5 bases; J trimming: 0 bases; junction bases outside the gene matches: 7. Germline V gives CDR1 SGHAT, CDR2 FQNNGV. CDR3 size: 15 residues. The specimen was whole blood. J is TRBJ2-7 and V is TRBV11-2; 7 bases match TRBD2. The TCR originated in an adult who was a healthcare worker with PCR-confirmed SARS-CoV-2 infection or an uninfected control (not recorded which). This CDR3 is CASSPREERSYEQYF. The DNA for the CDR3 is TGTGCCAGCAGCCCCCGGGAGGAACGCTCCTACGAGCAGTACTTC.